The 25 T cell receptor beta chains given below trace back to one sample, sequenced in a study of shared clonotypes between healthy human individuals. Here immunoSEQ multiplex PCR was the method, and the copy in TCRdb shows in-frame clones only, minus some. This table holds over a million clones, more than 75% found once. Sequencing used memory CD4+ T cells from PBMCs. Subset given: CD45RA-negative fraction. The receptor source for this set is a man younger than 30 in good health. Some clones in this sample may be carry-over from other donors' samples.

The J gene is TRBJ1-1, the V gene TRBV9, with no clear D. Germline loops: CDR1 SGDLS, CDR2 YYNGEE. The V gene lost 0 bases and the J gene lost 0 bases, with 12 bases spanning the gap. This CDR3 comprises 16 residues. CDR3 protein: CASSVGIGWMNTEAFF. The CDR3 nucleotides are TGTGCCAGCAGCGTAGGGATAGGGTGGATGAACACTGAAGCTTTCTTT.

This clone was counted only a few times. V gene TRBV29-1 combines with J gene TRBJ2-7, with TRBD1 matching 11 bases. The CDR3 consists of 13 residues. Germline CDR1 reads SQVTM; CDR2 reads ANQGSEA. With 5 bases clipped from V and 4 bases from J, the junction kept 4 bases outside the gene matches. Here the CDR3 reads CSVKGTGGYEQYF. CDR3 DNA sequence: TGCAGCGTTAAAGGGACAGGGGGGTACGAGCAGTACTTC.

The chain recombines TRBV5-1 with TRBJ1-2; 7 nucleotides line up with TRBD1. Germline CDR1 and CDR2: SGHRS and YFSETQ. The CDR3 consists of 15 residues. V dropped 1 base and J dropped 6; count of bases not matched to a gene: 9. CDR3 region: CASSLRGDRVDGYTF. The CDR3 DNA sequence: TGCGCCAGCAGCTTGAGGGGAGACAGGGTAGATGGCTACACCTTC. The full variable domain, with the rest looked up from reference TRBV5-1 and TRBJ1-2, is KAGVTQTPRYLIKTRGQQVTLSCSPISGHRSVSWYQQTPGQGLQFLFEYFSETQRNKGNFPGRFSGRQFSNSRSEMNVSTLELGDSALYLCASSLRGDRVDGYTFGSGTRLTVV.

J is TRBJ1-3 and V is TRBV11-3, with 8 bases lining up with TRBD1. After removal of 8 bases from V and 5 bases from J, the junction contained 5 bases not matched to a gene. This CDR3 has 13 residues. Per the germline V gene, CDR1 is SGHNT and CDR2 is YENEEA. DNA of the CDR3: TGTGCCAGCCCGGGACAGGAGAGAAACACCATATATTTT. Its protein is CASPGQERNTIYF.

This clone was seen a few times. V usage is TRBV4-3 and J usage is TRBJ2-7, with D possibly TRBD2 on 5 matching bases. Looked up from germline, CDR1 is LGHNA and CDR2 is YSLEER. The CDR3 has 15 amino acids. V dropped 5 bases and J dropped 4 bases, with 18 bases sitting between them. In DNA form, the CDR3 reads TGCGCCAGCAGCGTCCGCGTGGGAACGGGGTACGAGCAGTACTTC. Encoded protein: CASSVRVGTGYEQYF.

The CDR3 here is CASSELYGLRTNEKLFF. As DNA, the CDR3 is TGCGCCAGCAGTGAGTTATATGGACTGAGAACTAATGAAAAACTGTTTTTT. The chain employs TRBV10-2 and TRBJ1-4; D unresolved. Trimming removed 1 base at V and 1 base at J, with 13 bases between. Germline V gene lookup returns CDR1 WSHSY and CDR2 SAAADI. This CDR3 spans 17 amino acids.

The chain carries TRBV15 and TRBJ1-2; 9 bases align to TRBD1. J was trimmed by 8 bases and V by 0 bases; bases with no gene match: 7. The germline gives CDR1 LNHNV, CDR2 YYDKDF (reference sequence). This CDR3 spans 15 amino acids. CDR3 in DNA: TGTGCCACCAGCAGAGACCGGGACAGGGCGAGGGGCTACACCTTC. This gives the protein CATSRDRDRARGYTF.

This clone was counted only a few times. The chain couples TRBV9 to TRBJ2-3, with a possible D match to TRBD1 (5 bases). This CDR3 comprises 13 residues. Trimming removed 1 base from V and 4 bases from J, with 7 bases in between. Germline V lookup: CDR1 SGDLS, CDR2 YYNGEE. The CDR3 loop is CASSVRQSDTQYF. In DNA, the CDR3 is TGTGCCAGCAGCGTACGACAGTCAGATACGCAGTATTTT.

This CDR3 reads CASSIGRGRGDIQYF. The CDR3 nucleotides are TGTGCCAGTAGTATTGGACGGGGCCGAGGGGACATTCAGTACTTC. The chain carries TRBV19 and TRBJ2-4; D may correspond to TRBD1 or TRBD2 (5 bases each). V was pared by 3 bases and J by 8 bases, with 17 bases between. Germline values: CDR1 LNHDA, CDR2 SQIVND (reference sequence). The CDR3 spans 15 residues.

The chain links TRBV7-9 to TRBJ1-4, with D maybe TRBD1 (5 bases). The CDR3 consists of 16 residues. V was clipped by 5 bases and J by 0 bases, with 13 bases between them. Germline CDR1 reads SEHNR; CDR2 reads FQNEAQ (reference sequence). CDR3 in DNA: TGTGCCAGCAGCCCTACCTGGGGGGCAACTAATGAAAAACTGTTTTTT. It is translated as CASSPTWGATNEKLFF.

Comment on this clone: A much larger clone lies one base from this, so it may be a read error. This sample includes further DNA sequences coding for the same CDR3. The rearrangement uses TRBV28 and TRBJ1-2; D might be TRBD1 (5 bases). Trimming cost V 6 bases and J 4 bases, with 9 bases left between them. This CDR3 is 12 amino acids long. Looked up from germline, CDR1 is MDHEN and CDR2 is SYDVKM. The CDR3 nucleotides read TGTGCCAGCAGCCCCCAGGGCTATGGCTACACCTTC. It encodes CASSPQGYGYTF.

This clone occurred a few times. This sequence joins TRBV10-1 and TRBJ2-7, with TRBD2 matching over 9 bases. With V trimmed by 4 bases and J by 2 bases, 6 bases remained unmatched. This CDR3 has 15 amino acids. Germline-derived CDR1 and CDR2 are WNHNN and SYGVQD (reference sequence). In DNA form, the CDR3 reads TGCGCCAGCAGTGTAAGAGCGGGAGGCCCCTACGAGCAGTACTTC. Amino acids: CASSVRAGGPYEQYF.

This chain links TRBV7-2 with TRBJ2-7; possibly TRBD1 for D (6 bases). The CDR3 is 15 amino acids. V was cut by 5 bases and J by 2 bases, with 16 bases left in between. The germline V gene encodes CDR1 SGHTA and CDR2 FQGNSA. The CDR3 is CASSASGHQAYEQYF. CDR3 nucleotides: TGTGCCAGCAGCGCATCGGGACACCAAGCCTACGAGCAGTACTTC.

The chain uses TRBV18 and TRBJ1-1; TRBD1 might be the D (5 bases). The germline V gene has CDR1 KGHSH and CDR2 LQKENI. The length of the CDR3 is 16 residues. V gave up 1 base and J gave up 4 bases, with 16 bases separating them. CDR3 region: CASSPQSGSRVTEAFF. The CDR3 coding sequence is TGTGCCAGCTCACCACAGTCAGGGTCGCGGGTCACTGAAGCTTTCTTT.

V usage is TRBV9 and J usage is TRBJ2-5; D possibly corresponds to TRBD1 (5 bases). CDR1 is SGDLS and CDR2 is YYNGEE in the germline V gene. The V end lost 4 bases, the J end lost 5 bases, and 18 bases lay between the germline ends. The CDR3 totals 15 residues. CDR3 residues: CASSISSGSQETQYF. The DNA of the CDR3 is TGTGCCAGCAGCATCTCATCAGGGTCCCAGGAGACCCAGTACTTC.

The chain uses TRBV5-4 and TRBJ1-4; possible D gene TRBD1, 5 bases. CDR1 and CDR2 from the germline V gene are SGHNT and YYREEE (reference sequence). The CDR3 is 16 residues long. V shed 4 bases and J shed 0 bases, with 13 bases lying between them. CDR3 in DNA: TGTGCCAGCAGCCGGGCGGGGGAGGCAACTAATGAAAAACTGTTTTTT. Translation gives CASSRAGEATNEKLFF.

V gene TRBV7-8 combines with J gene TRBJ1-1, with D perhaps matching TRBD1 (6 bases). Trimming shortened V by 1 base and J by 6 bases, and 21 bases separated the two germline ends. Germline V gene lookup returns CDR1 SGHVS and CDR2 FQNEAQ. This CDR3 has 17 amino acids. CDR3 bases: TGTGCCAGCAGCTTAGTAGGGGGTTTTTACACGATACCTGAAGCTTTCTTT. Protein: CASSLVGGFYTIPEAFF.

The V gene is TRBV28, the J gene TRBJ2-1; 7 bases agree with TRBD2. The V segment lost 1 base and the J segment 3 bases; nucleotides outside the gene matches: 3. The CDR3 has 15 amino acids. Germline-derived CDR1 and CDR2 are MDHEN and SYDVKM. Here the CDR3 reads CASSLSLADYNEQFF. CDR3 coding DNA: TGTGCCAGCAGTTTATCGCTAGCGGACTACAATGAGCAGTTCTTC.

CDR3 sequence: CASSGRARDGYTDTQYF. The CDR3 DNA follows: TGTGCCAGCAGCGGGCGGGCCCGGGACGGCTACACAGATACGCAGTATTTT. This chain uses TRBV11-2 with TRBJ2-3, with D perhaps TRBD1 or TRBD2 (5 bases each). Trimming stripped 5 bases from V and 2 bases from J, with 20 bases between. CDR3 length: 17 amino acids. Looked up from germline, CDR1 is SGHAT and CDR2 is FQNNGV.

The chain combines TRBV5-4 with TRBJ2-7; D uncertain. Per germline, CDR1 SGHNT and CDR2 YYREEE (reference sequence). The CDR3 spans 16 residues. Trimming removed 0 bases at V and 0 bases at J, with 13 bases between. The DNA of the CDR3 is TGTGCCAGCAGCTTGGCCTCGTCCGGCCCCTCCTACGAGCAGTACTTC. Translated, it gives CASSLASSGPSYEQYF. Complete variable domain (other parts from reference TRBV5-4 and TRBJ2-7): ETGVTQSPTHLIKTRGQQVTLRCSSQSGHNTVSWYQQALGQGPQFIFQYYREEENGRGNFPPRFSGLQFPNYSSELNVNALELDDSALYLCASSLASSGPSYEQYFGPGTRLTVT.

The rearrangement uses TRBV5-4 and TRBJ2-1; 7 bases align to TRBD1. The germline V gene has CDR1 SGHNT and CDR2 YYREEE (reference sequence). Trimming took 2 bases from V and 3 from J; bases not matched to a gene: 5. This CDR3 has 15 residues. As DNA, the CDR3 is TGTGCCAGCAGCTTACGGCAGGGGGTCTACAATGAGCAGTTCTTC. It is translated as CASSLRQGVYNEQFF.

The genes are TRBV4-2 and TRBJ2-1; D is ambiguous. Deletions cut 0 bases from V and 7 bases from J, with 19 bases between. The CDR3 has 17 residues. Germline V CDR1 and CDR2: LGHNA, YNFKEQ. The CDR3 DNA is TGTGCCAGCAGCCAAGATTTAAGGCTAGGGTTAGGGAATGAGCAGTTCTTC. This gives the protein CASSQDLRLGLGNEQFF.

This clone was counted only a few times. The chain uses TRBV23-1 and TRBJ2-7; the D gene is possibly TRBD2 (7 bases). TRBV23-1 is sorted into the ORF group, with uncertain function. The V end lost 0 bases, the J end lost 3 bases, and 21 bases lay between the germline ends. The CDR3 is made up of 18 amino acids. CDR3 amino acids: CASSQSFRKKGGVYEQYF. The CDR3 DNA follows: TGCGCCAGCAGTCAATCGTTTCGAAAGAAGGGGGGGGTCTACGAGCAGTACTTC.

About this clone: Other DNA sequences in this sample translate to the same CDR3. The chain combines TRBV5-1 with TRBJ2-3, with TRBD1 matching 8 bases. V was clipped by 0 bases and J by 4 bases; unmatched bases: 1. The CDR3 length is 14 residues. CDR1 and CDR2 (germline): SGHRS, YFSETQ. CDR3 residues: CASSLGQGPDTQYF. The CDR3 coding sequence is TGCGCCAGCAGCTTGGGACAGGGGCCAGATACGCAGTATTTT.

The chain carries TRBV7-9 and TRBJ2-7; 9 nucleotides align to TRBD2. Germline loops: CDR1 SEHNR, CDR2 FQNEAQ (reference sequence). V lost 3 bases, J lost 4 bases, and 7 bases stayed unmatched. The CDR3 is 15 residues long. The CDR3 reads CASSFRAGGPYEQYF. DNA for the CDR3: TGTGCCAGCAGCTTTAGGGCGGGAGGGCCTTACGAGCAGTACTTC.